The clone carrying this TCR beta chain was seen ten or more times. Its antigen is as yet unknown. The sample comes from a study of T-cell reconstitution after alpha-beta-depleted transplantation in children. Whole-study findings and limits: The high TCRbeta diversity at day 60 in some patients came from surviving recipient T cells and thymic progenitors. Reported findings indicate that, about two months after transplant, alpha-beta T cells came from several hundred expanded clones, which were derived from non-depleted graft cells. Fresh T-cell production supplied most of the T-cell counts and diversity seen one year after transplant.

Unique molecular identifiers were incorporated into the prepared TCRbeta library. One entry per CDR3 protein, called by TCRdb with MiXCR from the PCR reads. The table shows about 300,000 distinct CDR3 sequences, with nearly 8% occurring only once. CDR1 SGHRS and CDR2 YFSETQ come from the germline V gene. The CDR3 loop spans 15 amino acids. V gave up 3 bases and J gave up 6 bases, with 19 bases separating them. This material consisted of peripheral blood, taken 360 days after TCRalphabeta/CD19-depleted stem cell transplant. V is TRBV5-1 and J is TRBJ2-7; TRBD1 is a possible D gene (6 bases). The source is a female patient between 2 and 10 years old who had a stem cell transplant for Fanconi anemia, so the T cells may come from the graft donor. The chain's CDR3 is CASSWGWGLGPEQYF. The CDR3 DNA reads TGCGCCAGCAGCTGGGGGTGGGGGCTGGGCCCCGAGCAGTACTTC.